The 15 T cell receptor beta chains below all came from one sample that was sequenced in a study of shared clonotypes between healthy human individuals. Sequencing was performed with immunoSEQ multiplex PCR; in TCRdb, only in-frame clones are kept and a portion is missing. The sample consists of about 680,000 clones, over 65% of them appearing once. Sample: memory CD4+ T cells sorted from blood. Subset meaning: CD45RA-negative fraction. The receptors originated from a woman aged 25 to 45 in good health.

This rearrangement joins TRBV5-5 to TRBJ2-1; D uncertain. CDR1 and CDR2 from the germline V gene are SGHKS and YYEKEE (reference sequence). The CDR3 has 14 residues. V lost 5 bases, J lost 9 bases, and 18 bases lay in between. Written as DNA, the CDR3 is TGTGCCAGCAGAGACGCTAGGGTGTCCGGTGAGCAGTTCTTC. It yields the protein CASRDARVSGEQFF.

The rearrangement joins TRBV5-6 to TRBJ2-7, with D perhaps TRBD1 or TRBD2 (6 bases each). Trimming pared 4 bases from V and 4 bases from J, leaving 21 bases between. The CDR3 consists of 16 residues. Germline V gene data show CDR1 as SGHDT and CDR2 as YYEEEE. The CDR3 spells CASSPGGGGPEYEQYF. CDR3 sequence (DNA): TGTGCCAGCAGCCCGGGTGGTGGGGGGCCGGAATACGAGCAGTACTTC.

The genes are TRBV6-5 and TRBJ1-2; 7 bases are shared with TRBD1. This CDR3 comprises 15 residues. V gave up 6 bases and J gave up 4 bases; unmatched junction bases: 11. The V gene's germline CDR1 is MNHEY and CDR2 SVGAGI. CDR3 bases: TGTGCCAGCAGCCACGACAGGGACGGTAGCTATGGCTACACCTTC. It encodes CASSHDRDGSYGYTF.

This chain uses TRBV5-1 with TRBJ2-1; D not certain. CDR3 size: 14 residues. The germline CDR1 and CDR2 sequences are SGHRS and YFSETQ. V shed 4 bases and J shed 6 bases, with 14 bases lying between them. CDR3: CASSPIRGTNEQFF. The CDR3 DNA reads TGCGCCAGCAGCCCCATAAGAGGCACCAATGAGCAGTTCTTC.

With respect to this clone: The same CDR3 is also encoded by other DNA sequences in this sample. CDR3 nucleotide sequence: TGTGCCAGCAGCTCTCCAGGGAACACTGAAGCTTTCTTT. Amino acid sequence: CASSSPGNTEAFF. The chain links TRBV7-9 to TRBJ1-1; no reliable D call. The CDR3 extends over 13 amino acids. Germline CDR1 reads SEHNR; CDR2 reads FQNEAQ (reference sequence). Trimming shortened V by 4 bases and J by 1 base, and 7 bases separated the two germline ends.

The chain carries TRBV29-1 and TRBJ2-3, with TRBD1 matching 7 bases. Per the germline V gene, CDR1 is SQVTM and CDR2 is ANQGSEA. This CDR3 is built from 12 residues. The ends lost 6 bases at V and 5 bases at J; junction bases unmatched: 5. The CDR3 nucleotides read TGCAGCGTGAGACAGGGTGGAGATACGCAGTATTTT. Translating gives CSVRQGGDTQYF.

This clone was seen once. The gene calls are TRBV5-4 and TRBJ2-7; 7 bases match TRBD2. V trimming: 4 bases; J trimming: 6 bases; junction bases outside the gene matches: 10. CDR1 is SGHNT, CDR2 YYREEE, per germline (reference sequence). The length of the CDR3 is 14 residues. Written as DNA, the CDR3 is TGTGCCAGCAGCCCCTGGACTAGTAAGGCCGAGCAGTACTTC. Residues: CASSPWTSKAEQYF.

The chain has TRBV19 and TRBJ1-5, with a weak D call TRBD1 (5 bases). Germline loops: CDR1 LNHDA, CDR2 SQIVND (reference sequence). V dropped 3 bases and J dropped 0 bases, with 12 bases sitting between them. The CDR3 is made up of 16 amino acids. CDR3 sequence: CASSILGVTSNQPQHF. The CDR3 DNA is TGTGCCAGTAGTATTCTGGGGGTCACTAGCAATCAGCCCCAGCATTTT.

The genes are TRBV11-3 and TRBJ2-1; D remains unclear. Between the trimmed V and J ends, which lost 5 bases and 6 bases, there was a span of 14 bases. Germline V CDR1 and CDR2: SGHNT, YENEEA. CDR3 length: 14 residues. CDR3 in amino acids: CASSRDLLSNEQFF. CDR3 nucleotide sequence: TGTGCCAGCAGCAGAGACCTTCTGTCCAATGAGCAGTTCTTC.

This clone was observed many times. The V and J genes are TRBV2 and TRBJ2-3, with a tentative D call TRBD1 (5 bases). Trimming cost V 5 bases and J 2 bases, with 11 bases left between them. CDR3 length: 14 residues. CDR1 is SNHLY, CDR2 FYNNEI, per germline. CDR3 bases: TGTGCCAGCAGTTTGGGGCAACCCACAGATACGCAGTATTTT. Translated, it gives CASSLGQPTDTQYF.

The chain employs TRBV6-6 and TRBJ2-1; 11 positions match TRBD2. The junction had 4 bases not matched to a gene; V was cut back by 6 bases and J by 6 bases. Germline assignment: CDR1 MNHNY and CDR2 SVGAGI (reference sequence). This CDR3 comprises 14 residues. The CDR3: CASSTSGSSNEQFF. Here the CDR3 DNA reads TGTGCCAGCAGCACTAGCGGGAGTAGCAATGAGCAGTTCTTC.

CDR3 nucleotides: TGTGCCAGCAGCATGCACAATGAGCAGTTCTTC. This gives the protein CASSMHNEQFF. The chain couples TRBV7-2 to TRBJ2-1; D remains unclear. Per the germline V gene, CDR1 is SGHTA and CDR2 is FQGNSA. CDR3 size: 11 residues. Trimming took 5 bases from V and 5 from J, leaving 4 bases between them.

In this sample, this clone turned up once. This chain uses TRBV28 with TRBJ2-7; 9 bases line up with TRBD1. The J segment lost 6 bases and the V segment lost 7 bases, leaving 10 bases of the junction unmatched. Germline V gene lookup returns CDR1 MDHEN and CDR2 SYDVKM. The length of the CDR3 is 14 residues. This chain's CDR3 is CASNPGQGLGEQYF. The CDR3 DNA follows: TGTGCCAGCAACCCGGGACAGGGACTGGGCGAGCAGTACTTC. Full variable domain (missing parts from reference TRBV28 and TRBJ2-7): DVKVTQSSRYLVKRTGEKVFLECVQDMDHENMFWYRQDPGLGLRLIYFSYDVKMKEKGDIPEGYSVSREKKERFSLILESASTNQTSMYLCASNPGQGLGEQYFGPGTRLTVT.

The chain is built from TRBV2 and TRBJ2-1; D possibly uses TRBD1 or TRBD2 (6 bases each). Germline V gene data show CDR1 as SNHLY and CDR2 as FYNNEI. The CDR3 extends over 14 amino acids. The ends were cut back, 3 bases at V and 7 bases at J, with 13 bases in the middle. The CDR3 nucleotides read TGTGCCAGCAGTGAGAACAGGGCGGGGAATGAGCAGTTCTTC. Translated, it gives CASSENRAGNEQFF.

The chain couples TRBV5-1 to TRBJ2-1; TRBD2 agrees at 10 bases. Germline lookup yields CDR1 SGHRS and CDR2 YFSETQ. This CDR3 is 15 amino acids long. With V trimmed by 4 bases and J by 3 bases, 4 bases remained unmatched. The CDR3 sequence: CASSHPSGSYNEQFF. DNA of the CDR3: TGCGCCAGCAGCCACCCTAGCGGGAGCTACAATGAGCAGTTCTTC.